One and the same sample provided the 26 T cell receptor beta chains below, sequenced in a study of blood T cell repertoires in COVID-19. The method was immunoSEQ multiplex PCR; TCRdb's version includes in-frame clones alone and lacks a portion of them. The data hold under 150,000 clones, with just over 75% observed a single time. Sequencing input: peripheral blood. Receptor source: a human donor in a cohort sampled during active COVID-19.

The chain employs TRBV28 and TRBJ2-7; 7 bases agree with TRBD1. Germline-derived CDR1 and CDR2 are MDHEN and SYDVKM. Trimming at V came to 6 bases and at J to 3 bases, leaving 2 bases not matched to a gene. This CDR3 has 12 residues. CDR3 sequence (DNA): TGTGCCAGCAGACAGGGGAGCTACGAGCAGTACTTC. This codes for CASRQGSYEQYF.

As DNA, the CDR3 is TGTGCCAGCAGCACCACTAGCGGGGGGGCCTACAATGAGCAGTTCTTC. This translates into CASSTTSGGAYNEQFF. J is TRBJ2-1 and V is TRBV11-3; the match to TRBD2 covers 13 bases. Looked up from germline, CDR1 is SGHNT and CDR2 is YENEEA. Unmatched junction bases numbered 3, after V lost 5 bases and J lost 2 bases. The CDR3 contains 16 residues.

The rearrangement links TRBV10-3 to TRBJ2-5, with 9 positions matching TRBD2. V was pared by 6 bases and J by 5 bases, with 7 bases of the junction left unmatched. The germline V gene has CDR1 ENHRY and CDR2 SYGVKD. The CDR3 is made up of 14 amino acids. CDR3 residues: CAIRPGLAAETQYF. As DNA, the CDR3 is TGTGCCATCAGGCCGGGACTAGCAGCGGAGACCCAGTACTTC.

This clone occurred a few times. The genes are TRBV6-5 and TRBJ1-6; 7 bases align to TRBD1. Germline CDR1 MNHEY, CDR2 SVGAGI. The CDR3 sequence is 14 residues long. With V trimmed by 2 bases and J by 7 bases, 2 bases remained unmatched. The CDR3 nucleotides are TGTGCCAGCAGTTACACCAGGGGGAATTCACCCCTCCACTTT. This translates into CASSYTRGNSPLHF.

CDR3 region: CASSLQGASYNEQFF. As DNA, the CDR3 is TGTGCCAGCAGTCTACAGGGAGCATCCTACAATGAGCAGTTCTTC. The V gene is TRBV2, the J gene TRBJ2-1, with a tentative D call TRBD1 (6 bases). The CDR3 is 15 amino acids. Germline CDR1 reads SNHLY; CDR2 reads FYNNEI. Trimming shortened V by 5 bases and J by 1 base, and 12 bases separated the two germline ends.

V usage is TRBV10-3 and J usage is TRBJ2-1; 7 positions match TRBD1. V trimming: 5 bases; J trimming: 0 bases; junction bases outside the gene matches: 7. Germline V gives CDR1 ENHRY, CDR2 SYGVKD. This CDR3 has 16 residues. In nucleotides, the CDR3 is TGTGCCATCAGTCCGACGACAGGGAACTCCTACAATGAGCAGTTCTTC. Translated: CAISPTTGNSYNEQFF.

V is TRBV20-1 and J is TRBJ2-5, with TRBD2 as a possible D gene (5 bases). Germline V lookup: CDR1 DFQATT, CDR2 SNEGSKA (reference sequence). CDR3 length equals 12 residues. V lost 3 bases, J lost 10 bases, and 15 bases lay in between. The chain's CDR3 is CSASEAGSDQYF. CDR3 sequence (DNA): TGCAGTGCTAGTGAGGCCGGTAGCGACCAGTACTTC.

The CDR3 DNA is TGTGCCAGCAGTGGGAGCGGGGGGAGGTCAGATACGCAGTATTTT. This codes for CASSGSGGRSDTQYF. The chain recombines TRBV7-9 with TRBJ2-3; TRBD2 aligns across 9 bases. V shed 6 bases and J 4 bases; nucleotides not matched to a gene: 8. Germline values: CDR1 SEHNR, CDR2 FQNEAQ (reference sequence). The CDR3 runs to 15 residues.

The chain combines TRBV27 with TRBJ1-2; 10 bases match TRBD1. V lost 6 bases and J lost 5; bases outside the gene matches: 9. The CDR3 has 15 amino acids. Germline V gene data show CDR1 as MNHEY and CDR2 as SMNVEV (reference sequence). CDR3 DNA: TGTGCCAGCAGCAAAACGACAGGGGGCCGGTATGGCTACACCTTC. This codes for CASSKTTGGRYGYTF.

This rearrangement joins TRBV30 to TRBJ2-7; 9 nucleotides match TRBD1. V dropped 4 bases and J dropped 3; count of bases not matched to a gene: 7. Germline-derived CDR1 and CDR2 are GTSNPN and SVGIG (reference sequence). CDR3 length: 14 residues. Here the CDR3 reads CAWTPGTGLYEQYF. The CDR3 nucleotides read TGTGCCTGGACTCCCGGGACAGGGCTCTACGAGCAGTACTTC.

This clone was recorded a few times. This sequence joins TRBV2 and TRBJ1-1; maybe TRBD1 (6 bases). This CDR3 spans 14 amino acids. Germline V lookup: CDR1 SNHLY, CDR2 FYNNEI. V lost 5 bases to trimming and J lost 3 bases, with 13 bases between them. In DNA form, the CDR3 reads TGTGCCAGCAGTCGGACACAGGGACACACTGAAGCTTTCTTT. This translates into CASSRTQGHTEAFF.

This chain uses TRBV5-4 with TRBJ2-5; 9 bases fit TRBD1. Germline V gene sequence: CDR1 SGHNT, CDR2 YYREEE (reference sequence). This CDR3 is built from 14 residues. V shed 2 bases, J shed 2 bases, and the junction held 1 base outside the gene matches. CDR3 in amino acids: CASSLQGAQETQYF. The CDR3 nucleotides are TGTGCCAGCAGCTTACAGGGGGCGCAAGAGACCCAGTACTTC.

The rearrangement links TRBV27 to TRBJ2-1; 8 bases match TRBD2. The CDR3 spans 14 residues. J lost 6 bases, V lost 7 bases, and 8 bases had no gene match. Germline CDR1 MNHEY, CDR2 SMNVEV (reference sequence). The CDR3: CASTSGGGTNEQFF. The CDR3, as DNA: TGTGCCAGCACCTCTGGCGGGGGGACCAATGAGCAGTTCTTC.

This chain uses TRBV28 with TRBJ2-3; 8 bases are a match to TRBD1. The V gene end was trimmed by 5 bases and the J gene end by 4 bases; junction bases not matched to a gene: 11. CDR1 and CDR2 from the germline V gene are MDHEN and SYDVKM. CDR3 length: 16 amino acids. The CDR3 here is CASSPPTGVGADTQYF. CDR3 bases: TGTGCCAGCAGTCCACCGACAGGGGTCGGGGCAGATACGCAGTATTTT. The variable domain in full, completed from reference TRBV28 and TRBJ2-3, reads DVKVTQSSRYLVKRTGEKVFLECVQDMDHENMFWYRQDPGLGLRLIYFSYDVKMKEKGDIPEGYSVSREKKERFSLILESASTNQTSMYLCASSPPTGVGADTQYFGPGTRLTVL.

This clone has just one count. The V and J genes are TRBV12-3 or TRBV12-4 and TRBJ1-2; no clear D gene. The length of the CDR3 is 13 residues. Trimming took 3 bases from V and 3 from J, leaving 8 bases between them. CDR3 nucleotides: TGTGCCAGCAGTTTTCGGGATGACTATGGCTACACCTTC. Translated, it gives CASSFRDDYGYTF.

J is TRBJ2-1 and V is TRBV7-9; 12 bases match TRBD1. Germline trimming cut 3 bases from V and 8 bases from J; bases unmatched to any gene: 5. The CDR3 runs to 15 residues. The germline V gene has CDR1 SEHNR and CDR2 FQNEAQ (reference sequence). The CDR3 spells CASSFPGQGAHEQFF. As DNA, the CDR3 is TGTGCCAGCAGCTTCCCGGGACAGGGGGCCCATGAGCAGTTCTTC.

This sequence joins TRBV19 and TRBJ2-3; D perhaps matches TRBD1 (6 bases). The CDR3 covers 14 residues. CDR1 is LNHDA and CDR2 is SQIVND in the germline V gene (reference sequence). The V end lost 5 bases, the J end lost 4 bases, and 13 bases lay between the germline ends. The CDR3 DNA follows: TGTGCCAGTAGTCTGGGCAGGGGCCCAGATACGCAGTATTTT. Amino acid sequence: CASSLGRGPDTQYF.

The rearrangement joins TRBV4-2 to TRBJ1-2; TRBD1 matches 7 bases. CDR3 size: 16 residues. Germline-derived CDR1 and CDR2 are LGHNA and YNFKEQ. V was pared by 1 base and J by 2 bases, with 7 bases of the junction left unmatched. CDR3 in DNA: TGTGCCAGCAGCCAAGGTACAGGGGCCGGCAACTATGGCTACACCTTC. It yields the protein CASSQGTGAGNYGYTF.

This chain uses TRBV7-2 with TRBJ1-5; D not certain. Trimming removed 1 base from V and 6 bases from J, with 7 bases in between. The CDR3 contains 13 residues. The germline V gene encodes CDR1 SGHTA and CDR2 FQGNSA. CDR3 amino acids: CASSLERGQPQHF. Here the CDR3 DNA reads TGTGCCAGCAGCTTAGAGAGAGGTCAGCCCCAGCATTTT.

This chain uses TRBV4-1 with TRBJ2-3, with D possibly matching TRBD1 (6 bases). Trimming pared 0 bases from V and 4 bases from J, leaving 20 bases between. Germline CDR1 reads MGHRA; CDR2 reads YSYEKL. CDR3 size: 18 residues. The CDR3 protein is CASSQDGWGQYWADTQYF. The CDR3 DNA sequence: TGCGCCAGCAGCCAAGATGGCTGGGGGCAATATTGGGCAGATACGCAGTATTTT.

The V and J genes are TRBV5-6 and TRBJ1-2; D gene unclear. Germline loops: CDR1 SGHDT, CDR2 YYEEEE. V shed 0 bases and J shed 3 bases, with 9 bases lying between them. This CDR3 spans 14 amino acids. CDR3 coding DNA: TGTGCCAGCAGCTTGGTTACGGAGGACTATGGCTACACCTTC. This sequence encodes CASSLVTEDYGYTF.

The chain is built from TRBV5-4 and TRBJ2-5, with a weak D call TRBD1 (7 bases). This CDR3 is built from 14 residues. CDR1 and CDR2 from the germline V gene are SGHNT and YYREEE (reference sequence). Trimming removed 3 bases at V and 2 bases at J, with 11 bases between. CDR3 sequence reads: CASSWQGGQETQYF. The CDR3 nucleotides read TGTGCCAGCAGCTGGCAGGGGGGTCAAGAGACCCAGTACTTC.

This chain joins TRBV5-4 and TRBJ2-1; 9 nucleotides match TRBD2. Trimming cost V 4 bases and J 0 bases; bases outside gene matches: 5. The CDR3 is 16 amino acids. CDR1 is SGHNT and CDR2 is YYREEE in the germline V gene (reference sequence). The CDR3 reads CASSPSGVLSYNEQFF. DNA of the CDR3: TGTGCCAGCAGCCCTAGCGGGGTCCTCTCCTACAATGAGCAGTTCTTC. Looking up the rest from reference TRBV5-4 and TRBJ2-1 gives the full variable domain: ETGVTQSPTHLIKTRGQQVTLRCSSQSGHNTVSWYQQALGQGPQFIFQYYREEENGRGNFPPRFSGLQFPNYSSELNVNALELDDSALYLCASSPSGVLSYNEQFFGPGTRLTVL.

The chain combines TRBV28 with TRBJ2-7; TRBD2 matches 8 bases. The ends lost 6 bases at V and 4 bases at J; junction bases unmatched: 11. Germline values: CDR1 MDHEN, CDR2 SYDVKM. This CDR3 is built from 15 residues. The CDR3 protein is CASSPPGGRGYEQYF. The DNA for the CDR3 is TGTGCCAGCAGCCCACCGGGGGGGCGCGGGTACGAGCAGTACTTC.

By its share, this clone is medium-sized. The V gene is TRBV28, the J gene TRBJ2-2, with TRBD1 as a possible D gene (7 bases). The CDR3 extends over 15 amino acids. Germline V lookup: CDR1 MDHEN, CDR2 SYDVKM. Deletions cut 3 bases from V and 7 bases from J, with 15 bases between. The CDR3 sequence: CASSFGQGGVGELFF. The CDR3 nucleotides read TGTGCCAGCAGTTTCGGCCAGGGGGGAGTCGGGGAGCTGTTTTTT.

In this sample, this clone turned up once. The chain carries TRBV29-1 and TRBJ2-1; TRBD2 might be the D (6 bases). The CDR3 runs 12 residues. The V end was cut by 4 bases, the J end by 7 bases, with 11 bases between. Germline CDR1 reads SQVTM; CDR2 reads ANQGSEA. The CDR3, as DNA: TGCAGCGTTGCTCCAGGGAGGAATGAGCAGTTCTTC. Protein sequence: CSVAPGRNEQFF.